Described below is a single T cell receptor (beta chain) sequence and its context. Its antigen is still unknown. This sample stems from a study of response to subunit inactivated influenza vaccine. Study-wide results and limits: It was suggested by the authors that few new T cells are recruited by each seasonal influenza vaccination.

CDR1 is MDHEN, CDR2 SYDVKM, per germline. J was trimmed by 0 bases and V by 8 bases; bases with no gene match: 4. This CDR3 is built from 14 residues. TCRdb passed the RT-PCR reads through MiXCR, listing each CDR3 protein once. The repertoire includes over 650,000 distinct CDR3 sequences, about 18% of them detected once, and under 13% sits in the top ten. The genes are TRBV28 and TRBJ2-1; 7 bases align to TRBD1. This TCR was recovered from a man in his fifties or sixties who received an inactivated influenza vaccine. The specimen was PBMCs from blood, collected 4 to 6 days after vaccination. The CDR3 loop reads CASGQDPSYNEQFF. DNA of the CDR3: TGTGCCAGCGGACAGGACCCCTCCTACAATGAGCAGTTCTTC.